This TCR beta chain was recorded in a study of control samples from healthy donors and cancer patients. Assay: immunoSEQ multiplex PCR; the TCRdb copy retains only in-frame clones and omits some. There are approximately 100,000 clones in the sample; roughly 91% occur only once, and 7.5% to 10% lies in the top ten. Germline V CDR1 and CDR2: MRHNA, SNTAGT. CDR3 size: 16 residues. V trimming: 5 bases; J trimming: 5 bases; junction bases outside the gene matches: 10. The chain recombines TRBV6-4 with TRBJ2-1, with 9 nucleotides matching TRBD2. Sequencing was carried out using blood. The origin of this receptor is a young man in good health. As DNA, the CDR3 is TGTGCCAGCAGTAAGACTAGCGGAGTAACGCACAATGAGCAGTTCTTC. Translated, it gives CASSKTSGVTHNEQFF.